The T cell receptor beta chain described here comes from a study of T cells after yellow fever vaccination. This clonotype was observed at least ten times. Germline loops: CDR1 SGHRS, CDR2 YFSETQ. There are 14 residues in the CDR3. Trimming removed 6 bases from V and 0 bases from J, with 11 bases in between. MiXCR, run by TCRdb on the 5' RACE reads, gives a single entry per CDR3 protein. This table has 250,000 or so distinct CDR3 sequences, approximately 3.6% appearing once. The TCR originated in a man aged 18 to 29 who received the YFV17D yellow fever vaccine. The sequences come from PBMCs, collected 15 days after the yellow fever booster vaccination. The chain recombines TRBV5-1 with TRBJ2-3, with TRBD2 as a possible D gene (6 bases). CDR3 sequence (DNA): TGCGCCAGCAACGGGGGATTTAGCACAGATACGCAGTATTTT. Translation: CASNGGFSTDTQYF.